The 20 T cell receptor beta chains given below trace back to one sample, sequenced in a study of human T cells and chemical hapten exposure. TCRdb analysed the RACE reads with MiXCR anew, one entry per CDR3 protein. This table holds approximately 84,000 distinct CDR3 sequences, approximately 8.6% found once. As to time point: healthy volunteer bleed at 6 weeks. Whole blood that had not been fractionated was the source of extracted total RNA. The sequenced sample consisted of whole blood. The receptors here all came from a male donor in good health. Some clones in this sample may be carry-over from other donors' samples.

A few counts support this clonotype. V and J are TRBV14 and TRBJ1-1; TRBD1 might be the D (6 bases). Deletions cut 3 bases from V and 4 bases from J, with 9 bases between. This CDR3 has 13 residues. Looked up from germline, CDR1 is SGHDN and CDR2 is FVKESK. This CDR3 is CASSHRTATEAFF. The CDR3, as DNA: TGTGCCAGCAGCCACCGGACAGCCACTGAAGCTTTCTTT.

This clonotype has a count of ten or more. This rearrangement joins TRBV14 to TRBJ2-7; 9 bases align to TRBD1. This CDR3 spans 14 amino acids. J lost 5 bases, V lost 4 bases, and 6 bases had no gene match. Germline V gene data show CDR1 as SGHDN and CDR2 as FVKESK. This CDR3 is CASSPPGQGDEQYF. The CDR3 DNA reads TGTGCCAGCAGCCCTCCGGGACAGGGCGACGAGCAGTACTTC.

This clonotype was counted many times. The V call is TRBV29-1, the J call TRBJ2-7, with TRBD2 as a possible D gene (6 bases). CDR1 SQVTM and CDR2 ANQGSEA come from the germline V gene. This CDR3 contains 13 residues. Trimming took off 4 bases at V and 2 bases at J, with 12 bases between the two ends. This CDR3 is CSVGREFPYEQYF. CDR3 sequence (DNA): TGCAGCGTTGGCCGGGAGTTCCCCTACGAGCAGTACTTC.

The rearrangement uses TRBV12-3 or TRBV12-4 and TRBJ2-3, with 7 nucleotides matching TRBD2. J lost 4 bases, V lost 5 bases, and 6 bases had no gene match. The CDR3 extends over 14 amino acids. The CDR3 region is CASSPGLGADTQYF. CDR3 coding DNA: TGTGCCAGCAGTCCCGGACTAGGGGCAGATACGCAGTATTTT.

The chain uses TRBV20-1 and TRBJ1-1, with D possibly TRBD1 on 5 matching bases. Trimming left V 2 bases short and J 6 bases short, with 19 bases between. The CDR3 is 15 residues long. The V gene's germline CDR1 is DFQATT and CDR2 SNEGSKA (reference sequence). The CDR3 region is CSARTHSPGDSEAFF. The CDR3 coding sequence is TGCAGTGCTAGAACCCACTCCCCGGGGGACTCTGAAGCTTTCTTT.

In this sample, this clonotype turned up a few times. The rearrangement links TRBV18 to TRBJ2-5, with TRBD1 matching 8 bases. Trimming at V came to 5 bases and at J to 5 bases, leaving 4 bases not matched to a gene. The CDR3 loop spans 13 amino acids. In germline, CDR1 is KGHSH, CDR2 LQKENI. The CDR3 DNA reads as TGTGCCAGCTCAACGCAGGGGGCCGAGACCCAGTACTTC. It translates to CASSTQGAETQYF.

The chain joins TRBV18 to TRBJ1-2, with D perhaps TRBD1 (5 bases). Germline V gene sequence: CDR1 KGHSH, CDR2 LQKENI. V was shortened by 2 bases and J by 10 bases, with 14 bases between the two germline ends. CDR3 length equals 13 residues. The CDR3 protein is CASSPTLGQVYTF. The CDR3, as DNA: TGTGCCAGCTCACCAACCCTAGGACAAGTCTACACCTTC.

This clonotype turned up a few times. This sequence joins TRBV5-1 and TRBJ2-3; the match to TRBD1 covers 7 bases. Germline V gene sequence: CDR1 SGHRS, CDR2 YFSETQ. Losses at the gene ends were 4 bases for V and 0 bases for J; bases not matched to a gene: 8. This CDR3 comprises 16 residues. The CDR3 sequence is CASSAGTDKSTDTQYF. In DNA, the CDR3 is TGCGCCAGCAGCGCCGGGACAGACAAAAGCACAGATACGCAGTATTTT.

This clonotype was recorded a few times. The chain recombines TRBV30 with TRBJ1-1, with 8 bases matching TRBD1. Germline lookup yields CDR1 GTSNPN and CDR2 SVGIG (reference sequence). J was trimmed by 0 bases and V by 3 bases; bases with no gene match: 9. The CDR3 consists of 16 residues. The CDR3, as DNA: TGTGCCTGGAGAAGGTTTGAACAGGGGGTGAACACTGAAGCTTTCTTT. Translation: CAWRRFEQGVNTEAFF.

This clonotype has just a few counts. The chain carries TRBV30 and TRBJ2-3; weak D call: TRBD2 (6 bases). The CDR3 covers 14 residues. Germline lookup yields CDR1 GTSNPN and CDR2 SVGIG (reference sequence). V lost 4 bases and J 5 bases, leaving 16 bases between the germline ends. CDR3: CAWNGERAGDTQYF. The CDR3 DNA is TGTGCCTGGAACGGGGAGCGGGCGGGAGATACGCAGTATTTT.

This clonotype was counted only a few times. CDR3 protein: CASSDSPGAGYNEQFF. The CDR3 DNA sequence: TGTGCCAGCAGTGACTCGCCGGGGGCAGGGTACAATGAGCAGTTCTTC. The chain links TRBV6-4 to TRBJ2-1; D may match TRBD1 or TRBD2 (6 bases each). The V gene lost 0 bases and the J gene lost 4 bases, with 13 bases spanning the gap. Germline V lookup: CDR1 MRHNA, CDR2 SNTAGT. The CDR3 spans 16 residues.

CDR3 protein: CASSYFQGPFSGANVLTF. As DNA, the CDR3 is TGTGCCAGCAGTTACTTCCAGGGGCCCTTCTCTGGGGCCAACGTCCTGACTTTC. This chain links TRBV6-5 with TRBJ2-6, with D perhaps TRBD1 (6 bases). V lost 1 base, J lost 0 bases, and 13 bases lay in between. The germline CDR1 and CDR2 sequences are MNHEY and SVGAGI. The CDR3 has 18 amino acids.

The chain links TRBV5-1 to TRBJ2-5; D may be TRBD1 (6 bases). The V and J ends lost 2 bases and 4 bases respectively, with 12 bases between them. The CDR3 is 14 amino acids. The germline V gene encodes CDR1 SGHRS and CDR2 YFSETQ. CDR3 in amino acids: CASSFGGMGETQYF. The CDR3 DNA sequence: TGCGCCAGCAGCTTTGGGGGCATGGGAGAGACCCAGTACTTC.

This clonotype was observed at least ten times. Here the CDR3 DNA reads TGCAGTGCTATGACAGGGAAGGTGTACGAGCAGTACTTC. Protein: CSAMTGKVYEQYF. The chain combines TRBV20-1 with TRBJ2-7, with 7 bases fitting TRBD1. The CDR3 is made up of 13 amino acids. Unmatched junction bases numbered 7, after V lost 4 bases and J lost 4 bases. Germline CDR1 and CDR2: DFQATT and SNEGSKA (reference sequence).

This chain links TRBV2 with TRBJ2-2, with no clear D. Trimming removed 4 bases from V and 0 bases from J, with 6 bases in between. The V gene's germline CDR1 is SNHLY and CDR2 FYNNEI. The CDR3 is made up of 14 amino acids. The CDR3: CASSVNTNTGELFF. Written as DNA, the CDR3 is TGTGCCAGCAGTGTAAACACGAACACCGGGGAGCTGTTTTTT.

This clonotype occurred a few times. The DNA of the CDR3 is TGTGCCAGCAGTGAATCGGGGACAGGGGGTTACAATGAGCAGTTCTTC. Protein sequence: CASSESGTGGYNEQFF. The chain recombines TRBV25-1 with TRBJ2-1; 11 positions match TRBD1. Per the germline V gene, CDR1 is MGHDK and CDR2 is SYGVNS. J lost 4 bases, V lost 1 base, and 3 bases had no gene match. This CDR3 is 16 amino acids long.

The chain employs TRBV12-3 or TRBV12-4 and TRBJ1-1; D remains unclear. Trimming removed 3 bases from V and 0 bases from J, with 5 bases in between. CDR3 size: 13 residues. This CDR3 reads CASSLNVNTEAFF. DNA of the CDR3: TGTGCCAGCAGTTTGAACGTGAACACTGAAGCTTTCTTT.

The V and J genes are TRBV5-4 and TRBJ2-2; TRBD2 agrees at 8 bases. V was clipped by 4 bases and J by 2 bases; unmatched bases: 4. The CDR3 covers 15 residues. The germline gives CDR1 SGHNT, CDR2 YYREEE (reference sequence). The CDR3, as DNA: TGTGCCAGCAGCGGAGGGACTAGAAACACCGGGGAGCTGTTTTTT. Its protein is CASSGGTRNTGELFF.

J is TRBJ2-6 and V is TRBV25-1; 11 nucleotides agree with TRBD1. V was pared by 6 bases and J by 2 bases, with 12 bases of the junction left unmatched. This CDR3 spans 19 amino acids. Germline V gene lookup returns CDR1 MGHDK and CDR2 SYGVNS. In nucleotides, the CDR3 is TGTGCCAGCAGCCGAACCGGACAGGGGGCTCATACTGGGGCCAACGTCCTGACTTTC. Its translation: CASSRTGQGAHTGANVLTF.

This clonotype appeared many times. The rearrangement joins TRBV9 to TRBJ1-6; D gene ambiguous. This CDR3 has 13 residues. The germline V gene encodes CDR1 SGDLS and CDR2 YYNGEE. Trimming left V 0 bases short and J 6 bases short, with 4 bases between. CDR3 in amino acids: CASSVAPNSPLHF. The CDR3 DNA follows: TGTGCCAGCAGCGTAGCACCTAATTCACCCCTCCACTTT.